This entry features one T cell receptor (beta chain) sequence. Its cognate antigen is unknown. The primer mix had 60 Vbeta and 13 Jbeta primers. The authors' processing: There were about 80 million unique TCR beta chains by a later count, and about 12 million of them were shared. Method: immunoSEQ multiplex PCR; TCRdb's copy keeps in-frame clones and lacks some. V, J and clone size are taken as reported in that table, and D and trimming were inferred from the DNA itself. Here the sample spans 120,000 to 150,000 clones, about 78% being singletons. This entry is derived from a study of cytomegalovirus exposure and HLA in healthy donors. Study at large: Of around 400 genotyped donors, 80% to 85% grouped in the Caucasian-associated ancestry cluster.

The CDR3 has 17 amino acids. Unmatched junction bases numbered 14, after V lost 2 bases and J lost 6 bases. Per germline, CDR1 SGHRS and CDR2 YFSETQ. The study, taken as a whole, reports: An ancestry cluster, one associated with Asian ancestry, reportedly showed fewer N-insertions than the roughly 610-donor mean in a later analysis. Most TCR sequences were rare, but some public TCRs occurred in many donors.

The V call is TRBV5-1, the J call TRBJ2-1; TRBD1 matches 7 bases. The receptor comes from a man aged 40-49 years in good health and CMV-seropositive. Sequenced: PBMCs. The DNA for the CDR3 is TGCGCCAGCAGCTTCAATCCGGGGACAGCCCAATCCAATGAGCAGTTCTTC. It is translated as CASSFNPGTAQSNEQFF.